These 31 T cell receptor beta chains were sequenced from one sample in a study of CD8 T cells in Susac syndrome. With random hexamers, reverse transcription was performed on about 0.5 to 1 ug of RNA. TCRdb itself ran the immunoSEQ multiplex PCR reads through MiXCR, one entry per CDR3 protein. In the table there are 100,000 to 150,000 distinct CDR3 sequences, roughly 95% of which are singletons. The sample consisted of CD4+ T cells from PBMCs. The receptor source for this set is a human donor with Susac syndrome.

This clonotype was detected once. This chain links TRBV28 with TRBJ2-7; D gene uncertain. The CDR3 sequence is 15 residues long. CDR1 and CDR2 (germline): MDHEN, SYDVKM. V was pared by 6 bases and J by 1 base, with 16 bases between. The CDR3 here is CASSPGKIISYEQYF. As DNA, the CDR3 is TGTGCCAGCAGCCCCGGCAAGATAATATCCTACGAGCAGTACTTC.

The rearrangement uses TRBV24-1 and TRBJ2-5, with D perhaps TRBD1 (6 bases). The CDR3 totals 14 residues. Germline lookup yields CDR1 KGHDR and CDR2 SFDVKD. V shed 3 bases and J shed 4 bases, with 11 bases lying between them. The CDR3 nucleotides read TGTGCCACCAGTGATATACAGGGTGGAGAGACCCAGTACTTC. Its translation: CATSDIQGGETQYF.

This sequence joins TRBV3-1 and TRBJ2-5; TRBD1 matches 8 bases. The CDR3 totals 14 residues. The germline gives CDR1 LGHDT, CDR2 YNNKEL (reference sequence). The ends lost 2 bases at V and 2 bases at J; junction bases unmatched: 1. CDR3 sequence reads: CASSQRTGQETQYF. DNA for the CDR3: TGTGCCAGCAGCCAACGGACAGGGCAAGAGACCCAGTACTTC.

The chain couples TRBV20-1 to TRBJ1-1; the match to TRBD1 covers 7 bases. The V gene end was trimmed by 5 bases and the J gene end by 5 bases; junction bases not matched to a gene: 5. The CDR3 runs to 12 residues. From germline, CDR1 is DFQATT and CDR2 SNEGSKA (reference sequence). CDR3 residues: CSARQGVTEAFF. CDR3 bases: TGCAGTGCTCGCCAGGGGGTGACTGAAGCTTTCTTT.

The chain carries TRBV7-3 and TRBJ2-1; D uncertain. CDR1 is SGHTA and CDR2 is FQGTGA in the germline V gene. The V and J ends lost 5 bases and 6 bases respectively, with 11 bases between them. CDR3 length: 13 amino acids. CDR3 sequence (DNA): TGTGCCAGCAGCCCTAGACCCCCCAATGAGCAGTTCTTC. Encoded protein: CASSPRPPNEQFF.

This clonotype was observed a single time. This sequence joins TRBV27 and TRBJ2-3; unclear D gene. The length of the CDR3 is 16 residues. Germline V lookup: CDR1 MNHEY, CDR2 SMNVEV (reference sequence). The V and J ends lost 5 bases and 6 bases respectively, with 21 bases between them. CDR3 amino acids: CASSNYRKDRSDTQYF. In DNA form, the CDR3 reads TGTGCCAGCAGTAACTACCGAAAGGATAGATCGGATACGCAGTATTTT.

The V call is TRBV3-1, the J call TRBJ1-4; tentatively, D is TRBD1 (5 bases). The CDR3 covers 12 residues. Germline values: CDR1 LGHDT, CDR2 YNNKEL (reference sequence). V shed 1 base and J shed 12 bases, with 9 bases lying between them. The CDR3: CASSQVGGELFF. CDR3 coding DNA: TGTGCCAGCAGCCAAGTGGGGGGAGAACTGTTTTTT.

The chain recombines TRBV15 with TRBJ1-1, with unresolved D. Germline values: CDR1 LNHNV, CDR2 YYDKDF (reference sequence). V shed 0 bases and J shed 1 base, with 3 bases lying between them. CDR3 length: 13 residues. The DNA for the CDR3 is TGTGCCACCAGCAGAGAAAAGAACACTGAAGCTTTCTTT. Its translation: CATSREKNTEAFF.

The chain's CDR3 is CASSIREREHGDTQYF. The CDR3 DNA reads as TGTGCCAGCAGCATAAGAGAGCGGGAGCATGGAGATACGCAGTATTTT. This chain connects TRBV9 to TRBJ2-3, with 8 positions matching TRBD2. The CDR3 spans 16 residues. The J segment lost 5 bases and the V segment lost 4 bases, leaving 12 bases of the junction unmatched. The germline V gene encodes CDR1 SGDLS and CDR2 YYNGEE.

This clonotype was observed a single time. The rearrangement uses TRBV21-1 and TRBJ2-5; the table assigns TRBD1, which was not confirmed against the DNA. TRBV21-1 is a listed pseudogene. The CDR3 loop spans 14 amino acids. The CDR3 nucleotides are TGTGCCAGCAGCAAAGCGGGACAGAAAGAGACCCAGTACTTC. It yields the protein CASSKAGQKETQYF.

The rearrangement uses TRBV2 and TRBJ2-5, with unresolved D. Trimming took off 8 bases at V and 4 bases at J, with 8 bases between the two ends. The length of the CDR3 is 11 residues. Germline assignment: CDR1 SNHLY and CDR2 FYNNEI. CDR3 region: CASGPGETQYF. The CDR3 DNA reads as TGTGCCAGCGGGCCGGGAGAGACCCAGTACTTC.

The chain links TRBV18 to TRBJ1-1, with 8 positions matching TRBD1. Germline trimming cut 6 bases from V and 1 base from J; bases unmatched to any gene: 4. CDR1 is KGHSH and CDR2 is LQKENI in the germline V gene. The CDR3 length is 14 residues. Written as DNA, the CDR3 is TGTGCCAGCTCGAGAGGACAGGGGAACACTGAAGCTTTCTTT. Amino acids: CASSRGQGNTEAFF.

The chain employs TRBV9 and TRBJ2-7, with 8 bases lining up with TRBD1. This CDR3 region has 16 residues. The V and J ends lost 0 bases and 4 bases, in that order; junction bases with no gene match: 9. From germline, CDR1 is SGDLS and CDR2 YYNGEE. Here the CDR3 DNA reads TGTGCCAGCAGCGTAGCCTCGGGACAGGTGTATTACGAGCAGTACTTC. Translated, it gives CASSVASGQVYYEQYF.

This chain uses TRBV29-1 with TRBJ1-1; possible D gene TRBD1, 6 bases. V lost 2 bases and J lost 1, with 8 bases in between. This CDR3 comprises 13 residues. CDR1 and CDR2 (germline): SQVTM, ANQGSEA. CDR3 loop: CSVERGSNTEAFF. The DNA of the CDR3 is TGCAGCGTTGAAAGGGGGTCGAACACTGAAGCTTTCTTT.

This chain links TRBV5-4 with TRBJ2-5; 7 bases agree with TRBD2. The CDR3 is made up of 12 amino acids. Germline values: CDR1 SGHNT, CDR2 YYREEE (reference sequence). Trimming removed 4 bases from V and 8 bases from J; junction bases left unmatched: 5. CDR3 DNA: TGTGCCAGCAGCGCCGGACTAGGCACCCAGTACTTC. It is translated as CASSAGLGTQYF.

This chain links TRBV7-9 with TRBJ2-5; D not resolved. The germline gives CDR1 SEHNR, CDR2 FQNEAQ (reference sequence). This CDR3 has 11 residues. V lost 8 bases, J lost 7 bases, and 11 bases lay in between. The CDR3: CASGNVWTQYF. Here the CDR3 DNA reads TGTGCCAGCGGGAATGTGTGGACCCAGTACTTC.

This clonotype was seen just once. This rearrangement joins TRBV24-1 to TRBJ2-3; tentatively, D is TRBD1 (5 bases). V lost 3 bases, J lost 5 bases, and 14 bases lay in between. This CDR3 has 15 amino acids. Per the germline V gene, CDR1 is KGHDR and CDR2 is SFDVKD. The CDR3 DNA reads TGTGCCACCAGTGATACGACGACAAGGGGAGATACGCAGTATTTT. Amino acid sequence: CATSDTTTRGDTQYF.

This chain connects TRBV20-1 to TRBJ1-2; TRBD1 aligns across 7 bases. CDR1 is DFQATT, CDR2 SNEGSKA, per germline (reference sequence). This CDR3 spans 12 amino acids. With 6 bases clipped from V and 7 bases from J, the junction kept 8 bases outside the gene matches. The CDR3 here is CSAWEGAGGYTF. The CDR3, as DNA: TGCAGTGCCTGGGAGGGGGCTGGTGGCTACACCTTC.

The V and J genes are TRBV15 and TRBJ2-2; no definite D call. This CDR3 comprises 15 residues. V dropped 0 bases and J dropped 3 bases, with 8 bases sitting between them. Germline loops: CDR1 LNHNV, CDR2 YYDKDF (reference sequence). CDR3 nucleotide sequence: TGTGCCACCAGCAGAGATAGAGAGTACACCGGGGAGCTGTTTTTT. This sequence encodes CATSRDREYTGELFF.

This chain links TRBV5-1 with TRBJ2-7; 9 bases map to TRBD2. Germline CDR1 SGHRS, CDR2 YFSETQ. The CDR3 has 13 amino acids. V shed 4 bases and J 6 bases; nucleotides not matched to a gene: 5. CDR3 bases: TGCGCCAGCAGCCCCGGGACTAGCAGCGAGCAGTACTTC. Translated: CASSPGTSSEQYF.

The rearrangement joins TRBV28 to TRBJ1-5, with no clear D. This CDR3 region has 13 residues. Trimming pared 10 bases from V and 0 bases from J, leaving 10 bases between. CDR1 MDHEN and CDR2 SYDVKM come from the germline V gene. In DNA, the CDR3 is TGTGCCATAGAGACGGATAGCAATCAGCCCCAGCATTTT. Translating gives CAIETDSNQPQHF.

This clonotype was picked up one time. The rearrangement links TRBV20-1 to TRBJ2-5; 7 bases fit TRBD1. Germline CDR1 DFQATT, CDR2 SNEGSKA (reference sequence). CDR3 length: 13 residues. The trim removed 4 bases at V and 3 bases at J, leaving 5 bases unmatched. This CDR3 reads CSATTGVKETQYF. The DNA for the CDR3 is TGCAGTGCTACCACAGGGGTAAAAGAGACCCAGTACTTC.

The rearrangement links TRBV19 to TRBJ2-6, with unresolved D. Germline lookup yields CDR1 LNHDA and CDR2 SQIVND (reference sequence). The CDR3 contains 19 residues. V was trimmed by 8 bases and J by 1 base, leaving 24 bases between them. The chain's CDR3 is CASRPHLGTETSGANVLTF. The CDR3 nucleotides are TGTGCCAGTCGTCCCCACCTCGGAACAGAAACTTCTGGGGCCAACGTCCTGACTTTC.

The chain joins TRBV29-1 to TRBJ1-2, with D possibly matching TRBD1 (6 bases). CDR3 length: 16 residues. The germline gives CDR1 SQVTM, CDR2 ANQGSEA. V shed 1 base and J shed 1 base, with 16 bases lying between them. The CDR3 protein is CSVEARDTGLNYGYTF. CDR3 bases: TGCAGCGTTGAAGCTAGGGACACAGGCCTTAACTATGGCTACACCTTC.

V is TRBV9 and J is TRBJ1-2; tentative D call: TRBD1 (6 bases). Germline V lookup: CDR1 SGDLS, CDR2 YYNGEE. Trimming stripped 0 bases from V and 8 bases from J, with 14 bases between. This CDR3 region has 14 residues. In nucleotides, the CDR3 is TGTGCCAGCAGCGTAGATACAGGGTTTAACGGCTACACCTTC. Amino acids: CASSVDTGFNGYTF.

The rearrangement joins TRBV12-3 or TRBV12-4 to TRBJ2-3, with unresolved D. With 2 bases removed from V and 8 bases from J, the gap between germline ends came to 8 bases. The CDR3 contains 12 residues. CDR3 sequence (DNA): TGTGCCAGCAGTTTAAGGGTGGGTACGCAGTATTTT. Translating it yields CASSLRVGTQYF.

The rearrangement links TRBV28 to TRBJ2-2, with no clear D. The germline CDR1 and CDR2 sequences are MDHEN and SYDVKM. The CDR3 loop spans 15 amino acids. The V end lost 3 bases, the J end lost 2 bases, and 10 bases lay between the germline ends. CDR3 in amino acids: CASSLGSVNTGELFF. The CDR3 nucleotides are TGTGCCAGCAGTTTGGGGTCTGTTAACACCGGGGAGCTGTTTTTT.

This chain connects TRBV29-1 to TRBJ2-5; 8 bases are a match to TRBD2. Unmatched junction bases numbered 5, after V lost 0 bases and J lost 5 bases. The CDR3 contains 14 residues. Germline-derived CDR1 and CDR2 are SQVTM and ANQGSEA. CDR3 protein: CSVEDIGGVETQYF. CDR3 nucleotides: TGCAGCGTTGAAGATATCGGGGGGGTTGAGACCCAGTACTTC.

The rearrangement joins TRBV7-2 to TRBJ2-3, with D possibly called TRBD1 or TRBD2 (5 bases each). Trimming left V 0 bases short and J 4 bases short, with 11 bases between. Per the germline V gene, CDR1 is SGHTA and CDR2 is FQGNSA. The CDR3 is 15 residues long. For the CDR3, the DNA is TGTGCCAGCAGCTTAGCCGGGACCATGTCAGATACGCAGTATTTT. Its protein is CASSLAGTMSDTQYF.

The V call is TRBV7-9, the J call TRBJ1-1; D not certain. V was clipped by 5 bases and J by 4 bases, with 20 bases between them. The CDR3 consists of 16 residues. Germline CDR1 SEHNR, CDR2 FQNEAQ (reference sequence). The CDR3 nucleotides read TGTGCCAGCAGCGACGCCCGGGCCCTCAGCGGCACTGAAGCTTTCTTT. This gives the protein CASSDARALSGTEAFF.

V gene TRBV25-1 combines with J gene TRBJ2-3; TRBD1 might be the D (5 bases). V gave up 6 bases and J gave up 0 bases, with 10 bases separating them. The CDR3 spans 14 residues. Germline values: CDR1 MGHDK, CDR2 SYGVNS. The CDR3 loop reads CASSRTPSTDTQYF. For the CDR3, the DNA is TGTGCCAGCAGCAGGACACCCAGCACAGATACGCAGTATTTT.